This T cell receptor beta chain was retrieved from a study of T cells in women clearing cervical HPV infection. About the study: Controls were women whose single incident HPV16 infection cleared within 12 months without precancer or cancer. General study results and limits: CIN3+ cases had significantly higher TCR richness than controls; evenness did not differ.

Comments on this clone: The antigen remains unidentified. The CDR3 end is not reached by the read, which stops 3 residues before it; the germline J gene fills it in.

The data were produced by immunoSEQ multiplex PCR, yet TCRdb's version contains in-frame clones alone and is incomplete. This sample contains some 21,000 clones. Trimming stripped 4 bases from V and 1 base from J, with 10 bases between. CDR3 size: 15 residues. Germline V gene lookup returns CDR1 SNHLY and CDR2 FYNNEI. This chain links TRBV2 with TRBJ2-2, with D possibly TRBD2 on 6 matching bases. Specimen: blood buffy coat. The sequence came from a woman aged 18 to 75 with a cervical HPV16 infection that either progressed to CIN3+ or cleared (not recorded which). CDR3 DNA (partial): TGTGCCAGCAGTGGCCCAGCGGGGAACACCGGGGAG. The encoded protein is CASSGPAGNTGE. The CDR3, in full, reads CASSGPAGNTGELFF.